These 5 T cell receptor beta chains share one sample of origin, sequenced in a study of blood T cell repertoires in COVID-19. Repertoires were generated with immunoSEQ multiplex PCR, while TCRdb's copy carries only in-frame clones and drops some. Of around 200,000 clones listed, around four fifths are singletons. The sample comprised peripheral blood. The receptors shown here come from a man aged 50-60 years with active or convalescent COVID-19.

Here the CDR3 DNA reads TGTGCCAGCAGCTTAGCGCGTAGTGGCTACACCTTC. Translated, it gives CASSLARSGYTF. V gene TRBV7-9 combines with J gene TRBJ1-2; D not resolved. Germline V gene sequence: CDR1 SEHNR, CDR2 FQNEAQ (reference sequence). Deletions cut 0 bases from V and 7 bases from J, with 6 bases between. This CDR3 has 12 amino acids.

Note on this clone: The sample holds other DNA sequences that translate to the same CDR3. The rearrangement links TRBV27 to TRBJ1-2; 12 bases align to TRBD1. This CDR3 has 15 amino acids. Per germline, CDR1 MNHEY and CDR2 SMNVEV (reference sequence). V shed 5 bases and J 3 bases; nucleotides not matched to a gene: 4. DNA of the CDR3: TGTGCCAGCAGTCCGGGGACAGGGGGCGACTATGGCTACACCTTC. This gives the protein CASSPGTGGDYGYTF.

This clone has a single count. V gene TRBV9 combines with J gene TRBJ1-5, with 8 bases that match TRBD1. Germline CDR1 SGDLS, CDR2 YYNGEE. The V segment lost 4 bases and the J segment 5 bases; nucleotides outside the gene matches: 5. CDR3 length: 14 residues. In DNA form, the CDR3 reads TGTGCCAGCAGCCCCGGACAGGGATATCAGCCCCAGCATTTT. Translation: CASSPGQGYQPQHF.

The gene calls are TRBV19 and TRBJ1-5; TRBD1 is a possible D gene (5 bases). The V and J ends lost 6 bases and 8 bases respectively, with 14 bases between them. The CDR3 totals 13 residues. Looked up from germline, CDR1 is LNHDA and CDR2 is SQIVND (reference sequence). DNA of the CDR3: TGTGCCAGTAGCTCGACAGCCTGGGAGCCCCAGCATTTT. Residues: CASSSTAWEPQHF.

This chain connects TRBV6-5 to TRBJ1-2, with D maybe TRBD1 (6 bases). The V gene's germline CDR1 is MNHEY and CDR2 SVGAGI. The CDR3 length is 12 residues. With 6 bases removed from V and 11 bases from J, the gap between germline ends came to 16 bases. The CDR3 reads CASRIGQPPYTF. The CDR3 nucleotides are TGTGCCAGCAGGATTGGACAGCCCCCATACACCTTC.